This T cell receptor (beta chain) was recovered during a study of shared clonotypes between healthy human individuals. This CDR3 is 15 amino acids long. V dropped 0 bases and J dropped 7; count of bases not matched to a gene: 4. CDR1 is SGHDN, CDR2 FVKESK, per germline. Only in-frame clones appear in the TCRdb table, and some are missing; sequencing was by immunoSEQ multiplex PCR. The repertoire has some 1,600,000 clones, 95% to 99% of them found once; the top ten carry about 0.45%. The TCR sequence derives from a man aged 25 to 40 in good health. V usage is TRBV14 and J usage is TRBJ1-4, with TRBD1 identical over 8 bases. Sequencing was done on a sample of naive CD4+ T cells sorted from blood. The subset was: CD45RA+ positively selected. The CDR3 spells CASSQESGTGEKLFF. CDR3 coding DNA: TGTGCCAGCAGCCAAGAATCCGGGACAGGTGAAAAACTGTTTTTT.